A single sample gave rise to the 21 T cell receptor beta chains below, sequenced in a study of Graves' ophthalmopathy and Graves' hyperthyroidism. RNA transcripts served as template for amplifying TCR beta CDR3 sequences. Scientists carried out first-round RT-PCR using HTBI primers and then a second-round multiplex PCR. TCRdb fed the multiplex PCR reads into MiXCR, producing one record per CDR3 protein. Of roughly 400,000 distinct CDR3 sequences listed, 15% were seen once; the top ten hold 5.5% to 8%. Sequencing was done on a sample of peripheral blood. These receptors all come from a woman under 30 with stable Graves' hyperthyroidism.

This clonotype has at least ten counts. V and J are TRBV6-2 or TRBV6-3 and TRBJ1-1; D gene ambiguous. V was clipped by 6 bases and J by 5 bases, with 13 bases between them. The CDR3 length is 13 residues. Germline V gene sequence: CDR1 MNHEY, CDR2 SVGEGT. The CDR3 here is CASRAPQVTEAFF. The CDR3, as DNA: TGTGCCAGCAGGGCGCCTCAGGTTACTGAAGCTTTCTTT.

This clonotype was counted ten times or more. Written as DNA, the CDR3 is TGTGCCAGCAGTTACACAGGGGGCGGCTCACCCCTCCACTTT. It is translated as CASSYTGGGSPLHF. The rearrangement links TRBV6-2 or TRBV6-3 to TRBJ1-6; 9 bases fit TRBD1. Per the germline V gene, CDR1 is MNHEY and CDR2 is SVGEGT. V gave up 2 bases and J gave up 10 bases; unmatched junction bases: 3. The CDR3 spans 14 residues.

The sample holds a few counts of this clonotype. The chain has TRBV27 and TRBJ1-2, with a tentative D call TRBD1 (5 bases). The V end lost 5 bases, the J end lost 3 bases, and 13 bases lay between the germline ends. Germline CDR1 and CDR2: MNHEY and SMNVEV (reference sequence). The CDR3 runs to 14 residues. Here the CDR3 reads CASSRGGADYGYTF. CDR3 DNA sequence: TGTGCCAGCAGTCGCGGGGGAGCGGACTATGGCTACACCTTC.

This clonotype was found many times. The chain combines TRBV12-3 or TRBV12-4 with TRBJ1-1; D unclear. The V end was cut by 3 bases, the J end by 8 bases, with 7 bases between. The CDR3 extends over 11 amino acids. The CDR3 region has the DNA TGTGCCAGCAGTTTCATGGGAGAAGCTTTCTTT. This sequence encodes CASSFMGEAFF.

This clonotype was seen at least ten times. This chain joins TRBV20-1 and TRBJ1-3; no definite D call. The CDR3 spans 14 residues. Germline-derived CDR1 and CDR2 are DFQATT and SNEGSKA (reference sequence). The V end lost 1 base, the J end lost 0 bases, and 7 bases lay between the germline ends. CDR3 amino acids: CSARGAGSGNTIYF. The DNA of the CDR3 is TGCAGTGCTAGAGGGGCGGGCTCTGGAAACACCATATATTTT.

V usage is TRBV5-1 and J usage is TRBJ2-7; 7 positions agree with TRBD2. The CDR3 runs 15 residues. V gave up 3 bases and J gave up 0 bases; unmatched junction bases: 6. Germline CDR1 and CDR2: SGHRS and YFSETQ. This CDR3 reads CASSWGGRSSYEQYF. The CDR3 region has the DNA TGCGCCAGCAGCTGGGGGGGACGGAGCTCCTACGAGCAGTACTTC.

A word on this clonotype: This may be a read error: a much more frequent sequence differs by one nucleotide. The gene calls are TRBV11-2 and TRBJ1-6; TRBD1 might be the D (6 bases). CDR3 size: 14 residues. Germline CDR1 SGHAT, CDR2 FQNNGV. CDR3 loop: CASSLVGQNSHLHF. CDR3 nucleotides: TGTGCCAGCAGCTTAGTCGGACAGAATTCACACCTCCACTTT.

This clonotype was detected ten times or more. The V call is TRBV29-1, the J call TRBJ1-2, with D possibly being TRBD1 (6 bases). Trimming removed 6 bases at V and 5 bases at J, with 10 bases between. The germline V gene encodes CDR1 SQVTM and CDR2 ANQGSEA. This CDR3 has 11 amino acids. The CDR3 reads CSVLQGYGYTF. CDR3 DNA: TGCAGCGTCCTTCAGGGGTATGGCTACACCTTC.

This clonotype was found many times. This rearrangement joins TRBV29-1 to TRBJ1-1; 7 bases agree with TRBD1. The CDR3 consists of 14 residues. CDR1 is SQVTM and CDR2 is ANQGSEA in the germline V gene. The V and J ends lost 6 bases and 1 base, in that order; junction bases with no gene match: 8. The CDR3 DNA reads TGCAGCGTAACCTGGGGACAGAGGAACACTGAAGCTTTCTTT. Its translation: CSVTWGQRNTEAFF.

This clonotype was detected many times. This sequence joins TRBV13 and TRBJ1-1; no clear D. Between the trimmed V and J ends, which lost 8 bases and 0 bases, there was a span of 10 bases. There are 13 residues in the CDR3. Germline values: CDR1 PRHDT, CDR2 FYEKMQ (reference sequence). This CDR3 is CASLRLMNTEAFF. The CDR3 region has the DNA TGTGCCAGCCTCCGGTTAATGAACACTGAAGCTTTCTTT.

This clonotype was seen ten or more times. This chain joins TRBV6-5 and TRBJ1-1; D is unclear. The V end lost 8 bases, the J end lost 4 bases, and 11 bases lay between the germline ends. Germline V gives CDR1 MNHEY, CDR2 SVGAGI. The CDR3 consists of 12 residues. This CDR3 is CASLERGTEAFF. The CDR3 coding sequence is TGTGCCAGCCTAGAGCGAGGCACTGAAGCTTTCTTT.

This clonotype was recorded at least ten times. CDR3 nucleotides: TGTGCCACCAGTGATTCCAGACACGTCTCCTACGAGCAGTACTTC. This encodes CATSDSRHVSYEQYF. J is TRBJ2-7 and V is TRBV24-1; D ambiguous. This CDR3 has 15 residues. Per germline, CDR1 KGHDR and CDR2 SFDVKD. Trimming removed 2 bases from V and 0 bases from J, with 10 bases in between.

This clonotype was recorded many times. The rearrangement joins TRBV2 to TRBJ1-1, with D perhaps TRBD1 (5 bases). With 7 bases removed from V and 0 bases from J, the gap between germline ends came to 15 bases. The CDR3 sequence is 15 residues long. CDR1 and CDR2 (germline): SNHLY, FYNNEI. The chain's CDR3 is CASTRDRSMNTEAFF. CDR3 DNA: TGTGCCAGCACCAGGGATAGGAGCATGAACACTGAAGCTTTCTTT.

The chain carries TRBV6-1 and TRBJ2-2, with TRBD2 identical over 7 bases. From germline, CDR1 is MNHNS and CDR2 SASEGT. The V and J ends lost 6 bases and 4 bases, in that order; junction bases with no gene match: 8. The CDR3 runs 15 residues. The DNA of the CDR3 is TGTGCCAGCAGAGAGCGGGGTGATATCACCGGGGAGCTGTTTTTT. It encodes CASRERGDITGELFF.

The V and J genes are TRBV6-1 and TRBJ1-6, with no clear D. Germline CDR1 MNHNS, CDR2 SASEGT. V lost 8 bases and J 7 bases, leaving 15 bases between the germline ends. This CDR3 is 14 amino acids long. The CDR3 here is CASGMGRFNSPLHF. CDR3 sequence (DNA): TGTGCCAGCGGTATGGGGAGGTTCAATTCACCCCTCCACTTT.

This clonotype was counted a few times. The genes are TRBV9 and TRBJ2-7, with no clear D. The germline CDR1 and CDR2 sequences are SGDLS and YYNGEE. The germline V and J ends were trimmed by 1 base and 5 bases, with 10 bases remaining between them. The CDR3 has 13 amino acids. The CDR3 loop reads CASSVSPLNEQYF. The CDR3 DNA is TGTGCCAGCAGCGTAAGCCCCCTGAACGAGCAGTACTTC.

This clonotype was seen ten or more times. The chain has TRBV6-2 or TRBV6-3 and TRBJ2-7, with TRBD1 identical over 7 bases. The germline V gene has CDR1 MNHEY and CDR2 SVGEGT. After removal of 2 bases from V and 0 bases from J, the junction contained 4 bases not matched to a gene. The CDR3 extends over 15 amino acids. The CDR3 DNA reads as TGTGCCAGCAGTTACCGCAGGACAGGCTCCTACGAGCAGTACTTC. It yields the protein CASSYRRTGSYEQYF.

This clonotype was detected a few times. The chain recombines TRBV3-1 with TRBJ1-5; D not resolved. The CDR3 totals 13 residues. V dropped 5 bases and J dropped 5 bases, with 10 bases sitting between them. Germline V CDR1 and CDR2: LGHDT, YNNKEL (reference sequence). The CDR3 is CASSSDGDQPQHF. DNA of the CDR3: TGTGCCAGCAGCTCGGACGGAGATCAGCCCCAGCATTTT. Drawing the rest from reference TRBV3-1 and TRBJ1-5, the complete variable domain is DTAVSQTPKYLVTQMGNDKSIKCEQNLGHDTMYWYKQDSKKFLKIMFSYNNKELIINETVPNRFSPKSPDKAHLNLHINSLELGDSAVYFCASSSDGDQPQHFGDGTRLSIL.

V usage is TRBV7-2 and J usage is TRBJ1-1, with D possibly matching TRBD1 (6 bases). The CDR3 spans 14 residues. Germline loops: CDR1 SGHTA, CDR2 FQGNSA. V lost 4 bases to trimming and J lost 11 bases, with 20 bases between them. CDR3 bases: TGTGCCAGCAGCTCGCAGGGGTCGGCCCTTACCGCTTTCTTT. This gives the protein CASSSQGSALTAFF.

As regards this clonotype: This may be a read error: a much more frequent sequence differs by one nucleotide. This sequence joins TRBV6-1 and TRBJ2-7, with D unclear. The CDR3 runs to 12 residues. CDR1 is MNHNS, CDR2 SASEGT, per germline. The CDR3 nucleotides are TGTGCCAGTCGCCGAGCAAACTACAAGCAGTACTTC. Residues: CASRRANYKQYF.

This clonotype was counted ten times or more. The chain has TRBV20-1 and TRBJ1-2; 7 nucleotides line up with TRBD1. Trimming at V came to 6 bases and at J to 2 bases, leaving 6 bases not matched to a gene. This CDR3 has 13 amino acids. CDR1 and CDR2 from the germline V gene are DFQATT and SNEGSKA (reference sequence). The chain's CDR3 is CSARDSLNYGYTF. The CDR3 DNA sequence: TGCAGTGCGCGGGACAGCTTAAACTATGGCTACACCTTC.